The next 15 T cell receptor beta chains were all read from a single sample in a study of spatial heterogeneity in lung cancer. TCRdb re-called the 5' RACE reads through MiXCR, storing one row per CDR3 protein. The data contain roughly 10,000 distinct CDR3 sequences, roughly 6.8% of them singletons. Time point of the sample: sample taken at primary tumor resection. Points from the study as a whole: The study found that expanded intratumoral alpha and beta TCR counts tracked tumor mutation counts.

These receptors are not linked to any known antigen. Here the sequenced sample was lung tumor tissue, taken at surgery. Receptors originate from a male donor with early-stage non-small cell lung cancer.

The chain employs TRBV11-1 and TRBJ2-7, with D possibly being TRBD1 (6 bases). Trimming shortened V by 4 bases and J by 1 base, and 14 bases separated the two germline ends. Germline assignment: CDR1 SGHAT and CDR2 FQDESV (reference sequence). The CDR3 sequence is 15 residues long. CDR3 residues: CASSSPSQGSYEQYF. The DNA for the CDR3 is TGTGCCAGCAGCTCGCCGTCTCAGGGGTCCTACGAGCAGTACTTC.

At least ten counts were recorded for this clonotype. The gene calls are TRBV9 and TRBJ1-1; D gene unclear. Germline V gene lookup returns CDR1 SGDLS and CDR2 YYNGEE. Trimming cost V 2 bases and J 0 bases, with 8 bases left between them. There are 14 residues in the CDR3. CDR3 amino acids: CASSVGRVNTEAFF. Here the CDR3 DNA reads TGTGCCAGCAGCGTTGGGCGTGTGAACACTGAAGCTTTCTTT.

As for this clonotype: Just one base apart from a much larger clone, this may be a read error. V usage is TRBV20-1 and J usage is TRBJ1-1; no clear D. The CDR3 length is 15 residues. V shed 0 bases and J shed 1 base, with 12 bases lying between them. Germline V lookup: CDR1 DFQATT, CDR2 SNEGSKA (reference sequence). The CDR3: CSARDGVYPNTEAFF. For the CDR3, the DNA is TGCAGTGCTAGAGATGGGGTCTATCCGAACACTGAAGCTTTCTTT.

This clonotype was observed at least ten times. The chain is built from TRBV28 and TRBJ1-2; D call uncertain. Germline V gene data show CDR1 as MDHEN and CDR2 as SYDVKM. V was pared by 1 base and J by 7 bases, with 13 bases between. This CDR3 has 14 residues. The CDR3, as DNA: TGTGCCAGCAGTTTATTCGCTACCGGCGGTGGCTACACCTTC. Protein product: CASSLFATGGGYTF.

This clonotype was observed at least ten times. The chain carries TRBV7-9 and TRBJ2-4, with D tentatively TRBD1 (5 bases). This CDR3 has 13 residues. Trimming removed 1 base from V and 5 bases from J, with 6 bases in between. Germline V lookup: CDR1 SEHNR, CDR2 FQNEAQ (reference sequence). As DNA, the CDR3 is TGTGCCAGCAGCTTAGGGGGCGAAAACATTCAGTACTTC. Translation gives CASSLGGENIQYF.

V gene TRBV13 combines with J gene TRBJ2-2; no clear D gene. Between the trimmed V and J ends, which lost 0 bases and 8 bases, there was a span of 13 bases. The germline V gene encodes CDR1 PRHDT and CDR2 FYEKMQ (reference sequence). The CDR3 has 15 amino acids. The CDR3 reads CASSLGIAKKGELFF. The CDR3 DNA reads as TGTGCCAGCAGCTTAGGAATCGCGAAAAAAGGGGAGCTGTTTTTT.

There are many counts of this clonotype. The V gene is TRBV9, the J gene TRBJ2-5; 9 nucleotides line up with TRBD1. CDR3 length: 16 residues. Germline CDR1 and CDR2: SGDLS and YYNGEE. The junction had 4 bases not matched to a gene; V was cut back by 0 bases and J by 1 base. The CDR3, as DNA: TGTGCCAGCAGCGTAGACGGACAGGGGATCCAAGAGACCCAGTACTTC. Translated, it gives CASSVDGQGIQETQYF.

This clonotype showed up many times. The chain uses TRBV3-1 and TRBJ1-1; D possibly corresponds to TRBD1 (6 bases). The CDR3 is made up of 21 amino acids. V lost 6 bases to trimming and J lost 2 bases, with 34 bases between them. In germline, CDR1 is LGHDT, CDR2 YNNKEL (reference sequence). Written as DNA, the CDR3 is TGTGCCAGCAGGGGGGGGGCCCCGAGTGGCCCTGTGACATCTTTCAACACTGAAGCTTTCTTT. Translation: CASRGGAPSGPVTSFNTEAFF.

As for this clonotype: Just one base apart from a much larger clone, this may be a read error. The rearrangement joins TRBV11-2 to TRBJ2-3; the match to TRBD1 covers 7 bases. The ends lost 5 bases at V and 3 bases at J; junction bases unmatched: 5. CDR1 SGHAT and CDR2 FQNNGV come from the germline V gene. The CDR3 extends over 14 amino acids. CDR3 amino acids: CASSEQGKTDTQYF. The CDR3 DNA sequence: TGTGCCAGCAGCGAACAGGGGAAAACAGATACGCAGTATTTT.

This chain uses TRBV18 with TRBJ2-7; 9 bases fit TRBD1. Germline trimming cut 4 bases from V and 10 bases from J; bases unmatched to any gene: 5. The CDR3 totals 12 residues. The germline gives CDR1 KGHSH, CDR2 LQKENI. CDR3 sequence: CASSRDRVDQYF. In nucleotides, the CDR3 is TGTGCCAGCTCACGGGACAGGGTTGATCAGTACTTC. The entire variable domain, with the rest obtained from reference TRBV18 and TRBJ2-7, is as follows: NAGVMQNPRHLVRRRGQEARLRCSPMKGHSHVYWYRQLPEEGLKFMVYLQKENIIDESGMPKERFSAEFPKEGPSILRIQQVVRGDSAAYFCASSRDRVDQYFGPGTRLTVT.

This clonotype is medium-sized by share. The chain employs TRBV7-2 and TRBJ2-7; no clear D gene. The germline V and J ends were trimmed by 3 bases and 2 bases, with 2 bases remaining between them. Germline loops: CDR1 SGHTA, CDR2 FQGNSA. The CDR3 is made up of 11 amino acids. The CDR3 here is CASSFAYEQYF. The CDR3 coding sequence is TGTGCCAGCAGCTTTGCCTACGAGCAGTACTTC.

Ten or more counts support this clonotype. The CDR3 nucleotides read TGCAGTGCAACGGACGCGGAAAAAGAGACCCAGTACTTC. Translating it yields CSATDAEKETQYF. The J gene is TRBJ2-5, the V gene TRBV20-1; D is uncertain. The V gene's germline CDR1 is DFQATT and CDR2 SNEGSKA (reference sequence). This CDR3 comprises 13 residues. Trimming shortened V by 6 bases and J by 3 bases, and 14 bases separated the two germline ends.

There are many counts of this clonotype. The chain couples TRBV20-1 to TRBJ1-3; 7 bases align to TRBD1. V trimming: 3 bases; J trimming: 6 bases; junction bases outside the gene matches: 5. The CDR3 consists of 13 residues. From germline, CDR1 is DFQATT and CDR2 SNEGSKA (reference sequence). The CDR3 reads CSARTGFENTIYF. The DNA of the CDR3 is TGCAGTGCTAGGACAGGGTTCGAAAACACCATATATTTT.

This clonotype counts as medium-sized. V usage is TRBV11-2 and J usage is TRBJ2-1, with TRBD2 as a possible D gene (6 bases). The germline V gene encodes CDR1 SGHAT and CDR2 FQNNGV. V lost 1 base, J lost 5 bases, and 18 bases lay in between. The CDR3 runs 17 residues. The CDR3 nucleotides are TGTGCCAGCAGCTTAGCGGGTTCCGGCCGGAGGGACAATGAGCAGTTCTTC. It is translated as CASSLAGSGRRDNEQFF. The full variable domain, rest sourced from reference TRBV11-2 and TRBJ2-1, is EAGVAQSPRYKIIEKRQSVAFWCNPISGHATLYWYQQILGQGPKLLIQFQNNGVVDDSQLPKDRFSAERLKGVDSTLKIQPAKLEDSAVYLCASSLAGSGRRDNEQFFGPGTRLTVL.

This clonotype ranks as medium-sized (0.01 to 0.1%). The CDR3 coding sequence is TGTGCCAGCGATAGCGGGGGGCTAGCCAAAAACATTCAGTACTTC. Translating gives CASDSGGLAKNIQYF. V and J are TRBV28 and TRBJ2-4; 10 positions match TRBD2. V dropped 8 bases and J dropped 0; count of bases not matched to a gene: 4. The CDR3 extends over 15 amino acids. Looked up from germline, CDR1 is MDHEN and CDR2 is SYDVKM.